The entry below gives a single TCR beta chain sequence along with its context. The sample is drawn from a study of blood T cell repertoires in COVID-19. The wider study: Some COVID-19 samples were acute and others convalescent; all came from the United States, Italy and Spain.

Study processing details: For nucleated cells, counts were estimated from reference gene primer amplification. The method was immunoSEQ multiplex PCR; TCRdb's version includes in-frame clones alone and lacks a portion of them. V and J calls and clone size follow that table, whereas D and trimming were derived from the DNA. The profile covers about 240,000 clones, with approximately 80% appearing a single time and 9.6% taken by the ten largest. Losses at the gene ends were 6 bases for V and 4 bases for J; bases not matched to a gene: 12. Germline CDR1 and CDR2: GTSNPN and SVGIG (reference sequence). CDR3 size: 15 residues.

The rearrangement joins TRBV30 to TRBJ2-1; 7 positions match TRBD1. Material for sequencing was peripheral blood. This clonotype was obtained from a woman of 80 years or more with acute or convalescent COVID-19. The chain's CDR3 is CACTYRGGGYNEQFF. The CDR3 DNA reads TGTGCCTGCACATACAGGGGCGGAGGTTACAATGAGCAGTTCTTC.